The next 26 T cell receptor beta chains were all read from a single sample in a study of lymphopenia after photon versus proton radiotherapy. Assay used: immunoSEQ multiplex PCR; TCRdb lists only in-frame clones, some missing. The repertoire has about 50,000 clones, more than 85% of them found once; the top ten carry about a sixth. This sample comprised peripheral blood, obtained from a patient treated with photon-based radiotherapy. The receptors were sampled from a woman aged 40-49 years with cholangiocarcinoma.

CDR3 bases: TGTGCCAGCAGGGCGGGGGGCGGCTACACCTTC. Its translation: CASRAGGGYTF. The chain recombines TRBV25-1 with TRBJ1-2; possible D gene TRBD1, 6 bases. The V end lost 6 bases, the J end lost 8 bases, and 10 bases lay between the germline ends. The V gene's germline CDR1 is MGHDK and CDR2 SYGVNS. The CDR3 sequence is 11 residues long.

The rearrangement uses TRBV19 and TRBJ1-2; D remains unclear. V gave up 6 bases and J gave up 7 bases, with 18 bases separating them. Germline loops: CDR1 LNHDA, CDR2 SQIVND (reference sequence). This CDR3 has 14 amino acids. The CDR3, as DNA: TGTGCCAGTAGACCGCAGGAACGTCCCGGTGGCTACACCTTC. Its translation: CASRPQERPGGYTF.

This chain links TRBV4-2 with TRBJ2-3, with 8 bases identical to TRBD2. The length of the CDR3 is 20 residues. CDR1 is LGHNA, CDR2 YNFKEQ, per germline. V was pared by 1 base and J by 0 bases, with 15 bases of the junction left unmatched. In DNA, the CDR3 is TGTGCCAGCAGCCAAGTACCTACGGGGAGCGGGAGCTTAAGCACAGATACGCAGTATTTT. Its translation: CASSQVPTGSGSLSTDTQYF.

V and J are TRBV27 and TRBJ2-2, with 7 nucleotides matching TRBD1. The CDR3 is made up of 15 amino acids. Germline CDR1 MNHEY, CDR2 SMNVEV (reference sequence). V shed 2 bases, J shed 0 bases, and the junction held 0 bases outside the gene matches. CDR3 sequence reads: CASSLQGANTGELFF. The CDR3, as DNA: TGTGCCAGCAGTTTACAGGGGGCGAACACCGGGGAGCTGTTTTTT.

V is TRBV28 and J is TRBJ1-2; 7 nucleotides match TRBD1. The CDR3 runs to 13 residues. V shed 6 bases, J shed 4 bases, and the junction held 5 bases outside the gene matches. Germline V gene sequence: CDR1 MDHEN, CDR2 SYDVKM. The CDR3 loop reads CASSPTGVYGYTF. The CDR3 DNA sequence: TGTGCCAGCAGCCCTACAGGGGTCTATGGCTACACCTTC.

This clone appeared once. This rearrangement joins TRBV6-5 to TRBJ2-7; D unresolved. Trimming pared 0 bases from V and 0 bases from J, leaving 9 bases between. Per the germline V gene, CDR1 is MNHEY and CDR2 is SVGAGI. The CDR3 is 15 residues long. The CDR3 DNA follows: TGTGCCAGCAGTTACTCCCTGGGTTCCTCCTACGAGCAGTACTTC. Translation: CASSYSLGSSYEQYF.

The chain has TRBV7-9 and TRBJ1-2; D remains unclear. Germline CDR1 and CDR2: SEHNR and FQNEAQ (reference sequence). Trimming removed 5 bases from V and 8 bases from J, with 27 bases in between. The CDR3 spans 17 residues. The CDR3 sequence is CASSPPPIGQRGSGYTF. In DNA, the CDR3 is TGTGCCAGCAGCCCACCTCCTATAGGGCAGAGAGGCAGCGGCTACACCTTC.

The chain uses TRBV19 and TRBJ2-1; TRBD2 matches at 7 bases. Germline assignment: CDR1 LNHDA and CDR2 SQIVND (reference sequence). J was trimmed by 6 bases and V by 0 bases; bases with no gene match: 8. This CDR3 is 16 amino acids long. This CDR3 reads CASSIDPGLKGNEQFF. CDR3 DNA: TGTGCCAGTAGTATAGATCCGGGACTAAAGGGCAATGAGCAGTTCTTC. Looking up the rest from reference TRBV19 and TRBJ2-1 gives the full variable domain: DGGITQSPKYLFRKEGQNVTLSCEQNLNHDAMYWYRQDPGQGLRLIYYSQIVNDFQKGDIAEGYSVSREKKESFPLTVTSAQKNPTAFYLCASSIDPGLKGNEQFFGPGTRLTVL.

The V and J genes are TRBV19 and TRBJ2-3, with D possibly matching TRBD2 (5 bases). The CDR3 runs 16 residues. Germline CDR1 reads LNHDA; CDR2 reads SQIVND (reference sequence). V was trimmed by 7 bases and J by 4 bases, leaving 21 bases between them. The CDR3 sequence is CASTDRVTSSPDTQYF. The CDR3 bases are TGTGCCAGTACGGACCGCGTAACTAGTTCTCCAGATACGCAGTATTTT.

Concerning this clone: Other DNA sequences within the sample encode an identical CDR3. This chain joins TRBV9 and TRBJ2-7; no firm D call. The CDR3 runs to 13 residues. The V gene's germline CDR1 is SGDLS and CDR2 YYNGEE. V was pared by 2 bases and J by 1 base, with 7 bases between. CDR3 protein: CASSVEESYEQYF. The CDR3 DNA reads TGTGCCAGCAGCGTTGAGGAATCCTACGAGCAGTACTTC.

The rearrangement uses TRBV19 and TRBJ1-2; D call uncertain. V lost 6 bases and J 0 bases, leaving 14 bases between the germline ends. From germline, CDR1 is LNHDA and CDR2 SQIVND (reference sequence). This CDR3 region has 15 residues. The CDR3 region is CASSRDMNANYGYTF. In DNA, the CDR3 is TGTGCCAGTAGCCGGGATATGAATGCTAACTATGGCTACACCTTC.

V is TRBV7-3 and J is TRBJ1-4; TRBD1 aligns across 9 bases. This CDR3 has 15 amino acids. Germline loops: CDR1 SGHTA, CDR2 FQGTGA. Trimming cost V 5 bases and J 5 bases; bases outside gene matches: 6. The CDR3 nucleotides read TGTGCCAGCAGCCCCGGGACAGGGCGAAATGAAAAACTGTTTTTT. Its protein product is CASSPGTGRNEKLFF.

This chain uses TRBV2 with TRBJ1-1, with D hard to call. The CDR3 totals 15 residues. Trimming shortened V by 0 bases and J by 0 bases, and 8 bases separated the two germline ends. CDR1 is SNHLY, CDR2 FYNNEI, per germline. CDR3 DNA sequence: TGTGCCAGCAGTGAAGCCCGGGCAATGAACACTGAAGCTTTCTTT. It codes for CASSEARAMNTEAFF.

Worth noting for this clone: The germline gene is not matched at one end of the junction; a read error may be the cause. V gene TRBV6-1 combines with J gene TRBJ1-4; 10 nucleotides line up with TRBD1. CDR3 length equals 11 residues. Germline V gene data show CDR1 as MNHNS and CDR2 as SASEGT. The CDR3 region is CASSTPGTGVF. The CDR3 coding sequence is TGTGCCAGCAGTACCCCCGGGACAGGGGTTTTT.

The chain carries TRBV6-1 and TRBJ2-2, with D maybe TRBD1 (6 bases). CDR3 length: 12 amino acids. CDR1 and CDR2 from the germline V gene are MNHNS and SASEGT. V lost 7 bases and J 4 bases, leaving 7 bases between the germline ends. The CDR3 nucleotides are TGTGCCAGCATCAGGGGCACCGGGGAGCTGTTTTTT. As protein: CASIRGTGELFF.

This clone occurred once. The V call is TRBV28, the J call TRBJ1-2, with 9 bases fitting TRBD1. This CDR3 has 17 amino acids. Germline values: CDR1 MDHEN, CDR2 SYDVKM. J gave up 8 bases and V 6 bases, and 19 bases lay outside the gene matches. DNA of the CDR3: TGTGCCAGCAGCTCAACTCTAACCCCGGGACAGGGTAGCGGCTACACCTTC. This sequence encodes CASSSTLTPGQGSGYTF.

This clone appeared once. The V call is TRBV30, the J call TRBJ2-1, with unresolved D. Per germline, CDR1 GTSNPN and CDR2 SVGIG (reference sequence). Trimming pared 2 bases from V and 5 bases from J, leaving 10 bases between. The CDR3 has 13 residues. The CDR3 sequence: CAWSSGGNNEQFF. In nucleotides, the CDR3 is TGTGCCTGGAGTTCGGGTGGAAACAATGAGCAGTTCTTC. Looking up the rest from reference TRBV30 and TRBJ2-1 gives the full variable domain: SQTIHQWPATLVQPVGSPLSLECTVEGTSNPNLYWYRQAAGRGLQLLFYSVGIGQISSEVPQNLSASRPQDRQFILSSKKLLLSDSGFYLCAWSSGGNNEQFFGPGTRLTVL.

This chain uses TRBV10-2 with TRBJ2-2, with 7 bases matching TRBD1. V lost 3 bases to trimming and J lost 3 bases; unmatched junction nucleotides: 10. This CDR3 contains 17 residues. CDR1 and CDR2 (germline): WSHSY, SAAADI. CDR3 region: CASSDAKGAFDTGELFF. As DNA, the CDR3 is TGCGCCAGCAGTGACGCGAAGGGGGCTTTCGACACCGGGGAGCTGTTTTTT.

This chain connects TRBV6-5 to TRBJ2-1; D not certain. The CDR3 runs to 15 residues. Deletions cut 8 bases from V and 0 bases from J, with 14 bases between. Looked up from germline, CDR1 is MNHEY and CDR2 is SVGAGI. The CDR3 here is CASAIFWSSYNEQFF. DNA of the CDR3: TGTGCCAGCGCCATTTTTTGGAGCTCCTACAATGAGCAGTTCTTC.

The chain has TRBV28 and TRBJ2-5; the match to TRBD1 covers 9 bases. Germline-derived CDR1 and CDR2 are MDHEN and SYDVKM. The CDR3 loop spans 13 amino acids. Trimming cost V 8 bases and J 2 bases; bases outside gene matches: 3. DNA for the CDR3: TGTGCCAGCGGGGACAGGGCTCAAGAGACCCAGTACTTC. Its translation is CASGDRAQETQYF. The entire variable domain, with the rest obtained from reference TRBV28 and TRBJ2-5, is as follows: DVKVTQSSRYLVKRTGEKVFLECVQDMDHENMFWYRQDPGLGLRLIYFSYDVKMKEKGDIPEGYSVSREKKERFSLILESASTNQTSMYLCASGDRAQETQYFGPGTRLLVL.

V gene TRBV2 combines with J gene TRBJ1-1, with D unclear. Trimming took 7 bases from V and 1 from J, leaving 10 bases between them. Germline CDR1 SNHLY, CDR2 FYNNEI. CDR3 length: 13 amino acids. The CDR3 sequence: CASNSWANTEAFF. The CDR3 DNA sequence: TGTGCCAGCAATTCATGGGCGAACACTGAAGCTTTCTTT.

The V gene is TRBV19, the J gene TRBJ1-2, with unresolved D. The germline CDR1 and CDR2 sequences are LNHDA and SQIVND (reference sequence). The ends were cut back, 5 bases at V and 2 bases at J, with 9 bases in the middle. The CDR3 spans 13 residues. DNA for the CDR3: TGTGCCAGTAGTTTGAGCCGGAACTATGGCTACACCTTC. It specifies CASSLSRNYGYTF.

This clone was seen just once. The CDR3 bases are TGTGCCAGCAGTGAAGCGGTGAATTCACCCCTCCACTTT. It yields the protein CASSEAVNSPLHF. The chain has TRBV2 and TRBJ1-6; D is undetermined. This CDR3 has 13 amino acids. CDR1 and CDR2 from the germline V gene are SNHLY and FYNNEI. Between the trimmed V and J ends, which lost 0 bases and 7 bases, there was a span of 4 bases.

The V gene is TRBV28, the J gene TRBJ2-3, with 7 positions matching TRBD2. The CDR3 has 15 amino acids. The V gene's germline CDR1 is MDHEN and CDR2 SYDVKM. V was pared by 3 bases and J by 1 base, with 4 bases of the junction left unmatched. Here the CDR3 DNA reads TGTGCCAGCAGTTTTGAAAGCGGGGGCACAGATACGCAGTATTTT. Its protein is CASSFESGGTDTQYF.

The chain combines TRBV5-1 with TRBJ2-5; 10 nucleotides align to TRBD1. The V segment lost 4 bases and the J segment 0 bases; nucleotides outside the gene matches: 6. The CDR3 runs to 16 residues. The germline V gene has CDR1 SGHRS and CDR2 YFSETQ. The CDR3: CASSTTGGEYQETQYF. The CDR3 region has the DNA TGCGCCAGCAGCACGACAGGGGGCGAGTACCAAGAGACCCAGTACTTC.

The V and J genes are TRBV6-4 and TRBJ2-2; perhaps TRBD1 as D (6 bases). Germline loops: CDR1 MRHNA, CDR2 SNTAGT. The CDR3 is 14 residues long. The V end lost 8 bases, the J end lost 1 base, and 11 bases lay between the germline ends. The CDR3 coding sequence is TGTGCCAGCCAATTGGACAGGAACACCGGGGAGCTGTTTTTT. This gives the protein CASQLDRNTGELFF.